This T cell receptor beta chain was observed in a study of response to subunit inactivated influenza vaccine. General study results and limits: Authors suggested seasonal influenza vaccinations each recruit few new T cells.

TCRdb re-called the RT-PCR reads through MiXCR, storing one row per CDR3 protein. The sample holds hundreds of thousands of distinct CDR3 sequences, approximately 17% seen once. Notes on this clonotype: Its antigen is undetermined.

The CDR3 runs to 17 residues. Germline CDR1 is MNHNS and CDR2 is SASEGT. V was clipped by 8 bases and J by 2 bases, with 21 bases between them. The material was PBMCs from blood, obtained 4 to 6 days after vaccination. This receptor was obtained from a man aged 45 to 65 who received an inactivated influenza vaccine. This sequence joins TRBV6-1 and TRBJ1-4; D gene ambiguous. The CDR3 DNA reads TGTGCCAGCTCCAGAGCCCCCAGCTTTGGGACTAATGAAAAACTGTTTTTT. It specifies CASSRAPSFGTNEKLFF.